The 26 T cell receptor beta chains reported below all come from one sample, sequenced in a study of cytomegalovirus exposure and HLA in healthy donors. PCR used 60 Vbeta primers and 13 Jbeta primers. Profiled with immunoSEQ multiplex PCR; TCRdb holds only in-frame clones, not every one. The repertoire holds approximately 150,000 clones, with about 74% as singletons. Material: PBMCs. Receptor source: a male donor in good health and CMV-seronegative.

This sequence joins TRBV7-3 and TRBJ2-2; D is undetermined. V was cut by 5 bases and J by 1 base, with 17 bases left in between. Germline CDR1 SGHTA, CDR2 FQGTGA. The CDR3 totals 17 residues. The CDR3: CASSPHERLRNTGELFF. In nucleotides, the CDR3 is TGTGCCAGCAGCCCCCATGAGCGCCTTAGGAACACCGGGGAGCTGTTTTTT.

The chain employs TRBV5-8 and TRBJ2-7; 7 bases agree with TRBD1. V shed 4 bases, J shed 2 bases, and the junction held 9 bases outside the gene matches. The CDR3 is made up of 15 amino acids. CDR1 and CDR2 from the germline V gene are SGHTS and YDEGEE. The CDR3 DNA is TGTGCCAGCAGCCCAGACAGGGTACCAGCCTACGAGCAGTACTTC. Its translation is CASSPDRVPAYEQYF.

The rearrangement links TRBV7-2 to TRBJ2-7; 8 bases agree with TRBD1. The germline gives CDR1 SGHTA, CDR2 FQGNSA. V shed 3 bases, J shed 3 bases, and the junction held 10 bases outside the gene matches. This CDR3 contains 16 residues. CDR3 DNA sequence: TGTGCCAGCAGCTTGGGGGCAGGGGGCACCCTCTACGAGCAGTACTTC. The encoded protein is CASSLGAGGTLYEQYF.

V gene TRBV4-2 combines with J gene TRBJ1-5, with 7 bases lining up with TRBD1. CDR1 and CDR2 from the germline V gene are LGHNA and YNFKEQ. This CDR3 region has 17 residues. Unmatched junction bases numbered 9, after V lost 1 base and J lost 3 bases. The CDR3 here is CASSQGQGSALNQPQHF. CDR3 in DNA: TGTGCCAGCAGCCAAGGACAGGGAAGTGCCCTCAATCAGCCCCAGCATTTT.

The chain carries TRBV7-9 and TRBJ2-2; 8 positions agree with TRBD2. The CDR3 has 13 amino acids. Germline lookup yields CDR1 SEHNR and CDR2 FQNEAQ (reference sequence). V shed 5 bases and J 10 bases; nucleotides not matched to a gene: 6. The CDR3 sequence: CASSPAGGAELFF. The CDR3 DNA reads TGTGCCAGCAGCCCCGCGGGAGGCGCGGAGCTGTTTTTT.

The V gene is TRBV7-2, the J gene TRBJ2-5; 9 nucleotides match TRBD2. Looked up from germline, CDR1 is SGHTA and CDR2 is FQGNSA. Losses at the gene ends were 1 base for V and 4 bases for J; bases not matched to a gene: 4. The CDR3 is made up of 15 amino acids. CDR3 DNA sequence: TGTGCCAGCAGCTTAGTTAGTAGCGGGGGAGAGACCCAGTACTTC. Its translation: CASSLVSSGGETQYF.

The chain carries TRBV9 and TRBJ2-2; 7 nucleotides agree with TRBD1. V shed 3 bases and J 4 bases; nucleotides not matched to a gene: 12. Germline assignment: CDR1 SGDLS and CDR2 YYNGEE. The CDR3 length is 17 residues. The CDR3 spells CASSARDSPRLTGELFF. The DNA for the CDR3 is TGTGCCAGCAGCGCCCGGGACAGCCCTAGGCTCACCGGGGAGCTGTTTTTT.

This CDR3 reads CASSQGQRAADTQYF. The CDR3 DNA sequence: TGCGCCAGCAGCCAAGGCCAGCGGGCGGCAGATACGCAGTATTTT. The J gene is TRBJ2-3, the V gene TRBV4-1, with D tentatively TRBD2 (6 bases). This CDR3 is built from 15 residues. The V gene's germline CDR1 is MGHRA and CDR2 YSYEKL. V was clipped by 1 base and J by 4 bases, with 12 bases between them.

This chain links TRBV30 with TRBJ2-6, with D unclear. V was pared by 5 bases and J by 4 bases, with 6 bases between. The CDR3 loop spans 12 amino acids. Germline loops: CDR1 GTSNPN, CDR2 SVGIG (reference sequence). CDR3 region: CAWSQGANVLTF. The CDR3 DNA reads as TGTGCCTGGTCTCAGGGGGCCAACGTCCTGACTTTC.

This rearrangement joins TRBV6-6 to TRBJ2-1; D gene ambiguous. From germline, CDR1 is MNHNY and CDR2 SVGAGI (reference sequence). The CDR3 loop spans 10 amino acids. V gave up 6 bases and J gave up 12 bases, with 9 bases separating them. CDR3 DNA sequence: TGTGCCAGCAGGGGCGATGTGCAGTTCTTC. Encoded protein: CASRGDVQFF.

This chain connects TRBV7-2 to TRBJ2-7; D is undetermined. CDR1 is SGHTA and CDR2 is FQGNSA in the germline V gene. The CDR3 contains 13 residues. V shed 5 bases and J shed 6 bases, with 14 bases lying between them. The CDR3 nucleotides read TGTGCCAGCAGCCCCCAACTCCTACCCGAGCAGTACTTC. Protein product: CASSPQLLPEQYF.

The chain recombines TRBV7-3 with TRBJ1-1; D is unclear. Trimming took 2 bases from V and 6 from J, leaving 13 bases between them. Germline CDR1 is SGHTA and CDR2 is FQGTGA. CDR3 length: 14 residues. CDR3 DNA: TGTGCCAGCAGCTTATCGGGGATGGAGGCTGAAGCTTTCTTT. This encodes CASSLSGMEAEAFF.

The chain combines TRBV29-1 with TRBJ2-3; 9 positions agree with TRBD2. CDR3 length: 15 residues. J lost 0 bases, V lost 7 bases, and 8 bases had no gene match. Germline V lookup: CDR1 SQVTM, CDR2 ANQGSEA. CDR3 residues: CSAEGGTSSTDTQYF. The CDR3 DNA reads TGCAGCGCCGAGGGGGGGACTAGCAGCACAGATACGCAGTATTTT.

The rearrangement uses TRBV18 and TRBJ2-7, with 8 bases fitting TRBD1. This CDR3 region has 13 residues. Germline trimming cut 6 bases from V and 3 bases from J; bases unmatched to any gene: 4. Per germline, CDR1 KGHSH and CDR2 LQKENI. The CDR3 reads CASSPTGVYEQYF. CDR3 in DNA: TGTGCCAGCTCTCCGACAGGGGTCTACGAGCAGTACTTC.

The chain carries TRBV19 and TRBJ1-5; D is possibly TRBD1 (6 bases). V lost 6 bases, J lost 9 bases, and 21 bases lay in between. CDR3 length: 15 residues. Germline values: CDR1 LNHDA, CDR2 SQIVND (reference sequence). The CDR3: CASSENMSRGSPQHF. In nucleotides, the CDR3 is TGTGCCAGTAGCGAAAACATGTCCAGGGGTTCGCCCCAGCATTTT.

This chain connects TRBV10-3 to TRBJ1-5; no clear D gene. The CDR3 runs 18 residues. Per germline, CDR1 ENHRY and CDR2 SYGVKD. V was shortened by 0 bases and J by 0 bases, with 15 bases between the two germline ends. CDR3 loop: CAISESAGGLYSNQPQHF. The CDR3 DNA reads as TGTGCCATCAGTGAGTCTGCCGGCGGCCTATATAGCAATCAGCCCCAGCATTTT.

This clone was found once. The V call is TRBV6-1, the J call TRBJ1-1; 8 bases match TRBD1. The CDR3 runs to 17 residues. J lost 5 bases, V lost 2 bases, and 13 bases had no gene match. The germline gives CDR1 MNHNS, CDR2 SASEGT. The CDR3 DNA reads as TGTGCCAGCAGTGAATTTAGACAGGGGCGGGCGAGGACTGAAGCTTTCTTT. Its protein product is CASSEFRQGRARTEAFF.

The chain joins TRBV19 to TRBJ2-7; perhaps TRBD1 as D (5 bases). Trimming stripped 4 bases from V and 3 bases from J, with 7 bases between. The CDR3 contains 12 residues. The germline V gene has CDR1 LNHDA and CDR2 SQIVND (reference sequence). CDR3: CASSTGIYEQYF. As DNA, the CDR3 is TGTGCCAGTAGTACAGGGATCTACGAGCAGTACTTC.

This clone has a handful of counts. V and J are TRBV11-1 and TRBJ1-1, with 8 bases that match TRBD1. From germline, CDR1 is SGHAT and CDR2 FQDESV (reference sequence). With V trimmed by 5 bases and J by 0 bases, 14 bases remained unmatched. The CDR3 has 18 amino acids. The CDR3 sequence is CASSQGTGPTVLNTEAFF. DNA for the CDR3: TGTGCCAGCAGCCAAGGGACAGGACCTACGGTATTGAACACTGAAGCTTTCTTT.

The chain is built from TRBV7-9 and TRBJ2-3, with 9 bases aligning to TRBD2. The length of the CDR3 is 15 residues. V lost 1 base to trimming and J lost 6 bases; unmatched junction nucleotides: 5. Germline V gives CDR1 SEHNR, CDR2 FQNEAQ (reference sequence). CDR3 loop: CASSLVRLAGDTQYF. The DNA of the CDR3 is TGTGCCAGCAGCTTAGTGCGGCTAGCGGGGGATACGCAGTATTTT.

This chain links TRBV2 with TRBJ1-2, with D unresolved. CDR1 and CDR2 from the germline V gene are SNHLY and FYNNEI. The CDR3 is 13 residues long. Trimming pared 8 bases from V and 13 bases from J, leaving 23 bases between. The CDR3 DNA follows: TGTGCCAGCTCTTTCGGAGGGAACAACCTGCTCACCTTC. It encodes CASSFGGNNLLTF.

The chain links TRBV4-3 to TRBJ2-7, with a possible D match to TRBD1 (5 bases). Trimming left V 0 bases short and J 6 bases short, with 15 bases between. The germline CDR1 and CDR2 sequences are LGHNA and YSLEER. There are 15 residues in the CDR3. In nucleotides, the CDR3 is TGCGCCAGCAGCCAAGATCGACAGTGGAACCCCGAGCAGTACTTC. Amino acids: CASSQDRQWNPEQYF.

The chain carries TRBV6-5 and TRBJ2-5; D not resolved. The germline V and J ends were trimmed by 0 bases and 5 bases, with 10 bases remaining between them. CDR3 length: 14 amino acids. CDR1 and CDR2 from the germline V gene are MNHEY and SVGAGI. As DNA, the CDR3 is TGTGCCAGCAGTTACTCGCCGGGTCGGGAGACCCAGTACTTC. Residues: CASSYSPGRETQYF.

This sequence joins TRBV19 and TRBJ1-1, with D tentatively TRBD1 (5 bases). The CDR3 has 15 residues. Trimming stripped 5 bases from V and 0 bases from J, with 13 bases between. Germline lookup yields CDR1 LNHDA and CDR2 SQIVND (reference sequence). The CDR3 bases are TGTGCCAGTAGTCTATATAACAGGTTGAACACTGAAGCTTTCTTT. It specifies CASSLYNRLNTEAFF.

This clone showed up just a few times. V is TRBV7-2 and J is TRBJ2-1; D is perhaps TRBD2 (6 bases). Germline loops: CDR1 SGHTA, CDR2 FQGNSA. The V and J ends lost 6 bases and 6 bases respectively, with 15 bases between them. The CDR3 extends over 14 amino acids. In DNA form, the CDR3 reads TGTGCCAGCAGGGACCCTTCGACTAGCAATGAGCAGTTCTTC. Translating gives CASRDPSTSNEQFF.

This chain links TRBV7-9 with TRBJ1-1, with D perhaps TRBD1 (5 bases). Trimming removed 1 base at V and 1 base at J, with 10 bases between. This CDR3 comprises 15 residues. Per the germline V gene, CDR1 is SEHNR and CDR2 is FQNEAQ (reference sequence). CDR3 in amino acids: CASSLGGLRNTEAFF. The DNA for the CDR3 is TGTGCCAGCAGCTTAGGGGGACTCAGGAACACTGAAGCTTTCTTT.